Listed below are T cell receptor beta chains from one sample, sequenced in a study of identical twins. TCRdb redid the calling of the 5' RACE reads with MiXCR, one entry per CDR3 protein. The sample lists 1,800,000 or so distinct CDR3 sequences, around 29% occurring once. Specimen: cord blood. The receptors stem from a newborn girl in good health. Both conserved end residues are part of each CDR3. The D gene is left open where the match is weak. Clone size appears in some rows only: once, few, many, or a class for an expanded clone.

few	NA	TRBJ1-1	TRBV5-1	TGCGCCAGCAGCTTGCACACCCTGAACACTGAAGCTTTCTTT	CASSLHTLNTEAFF
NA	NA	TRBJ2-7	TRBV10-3	TGTGCCATCAGTGATAACCCCGGTGGAAAAGCCTACGAGCAGTACTTC	CAISDNPGGKAYEQYF
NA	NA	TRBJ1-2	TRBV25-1	TGTGCCGGCAGTGAATTTAACCCGGACTATGGCTACACCTTC	CAGSEFNPDYGYTF
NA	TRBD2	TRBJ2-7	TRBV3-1	TGTGCCAGCAGCCAAGTTTTTGCTAGCGGTGCCTACGAGCAGTACTTC	CASSQVFASGAYEQYF
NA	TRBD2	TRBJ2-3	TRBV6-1	TGTGCCAGCAGTCGGGGGACTAGCGTCAGGGATACGCAGTATTTT	CASSRGTSVRDTQYF
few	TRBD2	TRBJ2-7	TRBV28	TGTGCCAGTCTTAGGAGTCTAGCGGGAGGCTACAATGAGCAGTACTTC	CASLRSLAGGYNEQYF
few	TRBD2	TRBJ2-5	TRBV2	TGTGCCAGCAGTCTCGAAACCGGGACTAGGAAGGAGACCCAGTACTTC	CASSLETGTRKETQYF
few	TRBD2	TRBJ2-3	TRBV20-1	TGCAGTGCCGGGACTAGCGGGAGCCGGGCAGATACGCAGTATTTT	CSAGTSGSRADTQYF
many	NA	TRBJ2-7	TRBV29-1	TGCAGCGGGACAAAAAACTACGAGCAGTACTTC	CSGTKNYEQYF
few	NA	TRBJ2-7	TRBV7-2	TGTGCCAGCAGCGCATCCGGGGTGTCCTACGAGCAGTACTTC	CASSASGVSYEQYF
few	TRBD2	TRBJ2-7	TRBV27	TGTGCCAGCAGTGAGACTAGCGGGGGCTACTACGAGCAGTACTTC	CASSETSGGYYEQYF
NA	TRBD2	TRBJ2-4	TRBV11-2	TGTGCCAGCAGCTTAGAAGGCGCGGGGGGGATCAAAAACATTCAGTACTTC	CASSLEGAGGIKNIQYF
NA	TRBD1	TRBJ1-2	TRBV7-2	TGTGCCAGCAGCCAAAAAGACAGGGAAGCGAACTATGGCTACACCTTC	CASSQKDREANYGYTF
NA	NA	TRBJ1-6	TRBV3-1	TGTGCCAGCAGCCCGGGACTAAATAATTCACCCCTCCACTTT	CASSPGLNNSPLHF
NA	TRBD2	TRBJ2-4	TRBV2	TGTGCCAGCAGTGATGTGCTTCATTTTAGCGGGAGTGACGAAAGGGGGGACATTCAGTACTTC	CASSDVLHFSGSDERGDIQYF
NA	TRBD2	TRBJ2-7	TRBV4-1	TGCGCCAGCAGCCAGTTCCCGGGACTAGCAACCTACAATGAGCAGTACTTC	CASSQFPGLATYNEQYF
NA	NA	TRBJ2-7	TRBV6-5	TGTGCCAGCAGTTACTCGTCGGGGCCCGACTCCTACGAGCAGTACTTC	CASSYSSGPDSYEQYF
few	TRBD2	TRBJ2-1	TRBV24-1	TGTGCCACCAGTGATCCCCATATACTAGCGGGAAAGCGCAATGAGCAGTTCTTC	CATSDPHILAGKRNEQFF
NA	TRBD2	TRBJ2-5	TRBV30	TGTGCCTGGAGTAGGGGACTAGCGGAGACCCAGTACTTC	CAWSRGLAETQYF
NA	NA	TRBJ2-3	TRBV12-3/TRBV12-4	TGTGCCAGCAGTTCCACCCCAGGGAGTAAAAATACGCAGTATTTT	CASSSTPGSKNTQYF
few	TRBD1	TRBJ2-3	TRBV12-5	TGTGCTAGTGGCCCTGGACAGGGTATCACAGATACGCAGTATTTT	CASGPGQGITDTQYF
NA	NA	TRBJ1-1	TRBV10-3	TGTGCCATCAGTGTGATGCCCTACGCTGAAGCTTTCTTT	CAISVMPYAEAFF
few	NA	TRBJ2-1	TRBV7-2	TGTGCCAGCAGCTTAGCGAGGCTAGAGCCCTACAATGAGCAGTTCTTC	CASSLARLEPYNEQFF